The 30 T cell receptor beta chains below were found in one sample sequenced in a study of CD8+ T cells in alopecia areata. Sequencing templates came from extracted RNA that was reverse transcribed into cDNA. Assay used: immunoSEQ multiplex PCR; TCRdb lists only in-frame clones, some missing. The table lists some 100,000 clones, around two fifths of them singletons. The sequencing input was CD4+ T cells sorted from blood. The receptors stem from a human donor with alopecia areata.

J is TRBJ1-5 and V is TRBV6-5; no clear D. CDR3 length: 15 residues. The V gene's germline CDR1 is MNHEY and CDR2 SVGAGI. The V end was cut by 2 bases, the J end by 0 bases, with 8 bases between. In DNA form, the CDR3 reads TGTGCCAGCAGTTACGGGGAGTATAGCAATCAGCCCCAGCATTTT. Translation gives CASSYGEYSNQPQHF.

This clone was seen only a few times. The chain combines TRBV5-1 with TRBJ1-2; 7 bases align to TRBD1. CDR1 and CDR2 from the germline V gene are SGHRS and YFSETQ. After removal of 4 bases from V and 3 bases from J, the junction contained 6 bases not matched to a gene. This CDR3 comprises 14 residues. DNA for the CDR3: TGCGCCAGCAGCCGCGGAGGGGGCGACTATGGCTACACCTTC. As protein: CASSRGGGDYGYTF.

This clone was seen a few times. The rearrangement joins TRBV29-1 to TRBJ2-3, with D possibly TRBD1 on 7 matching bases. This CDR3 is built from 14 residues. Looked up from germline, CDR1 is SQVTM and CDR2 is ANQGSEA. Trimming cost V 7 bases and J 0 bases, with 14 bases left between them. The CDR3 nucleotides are TGCAGCGCCCGACAGGGACTTAGCACAGATACGCAGTATTTT. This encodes CSARQGLSTDTQYF.

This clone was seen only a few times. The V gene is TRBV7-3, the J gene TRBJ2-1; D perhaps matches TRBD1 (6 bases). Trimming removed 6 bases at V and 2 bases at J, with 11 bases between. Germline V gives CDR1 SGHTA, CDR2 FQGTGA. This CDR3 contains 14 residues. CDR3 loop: CASSKGVTYNEQFF. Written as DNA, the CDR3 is TGTGCCAGCAGTAAGGGGGTCACCTACAATGAGCAGTTCTTC.

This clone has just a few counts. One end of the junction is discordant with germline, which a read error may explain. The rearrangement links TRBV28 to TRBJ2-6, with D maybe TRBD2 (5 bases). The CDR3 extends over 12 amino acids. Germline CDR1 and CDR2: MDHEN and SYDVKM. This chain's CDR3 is CASSDGVNVLTF. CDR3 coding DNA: TGTGCCAGCAGCGACGGGGTCAACGTCCTGACTTTC.

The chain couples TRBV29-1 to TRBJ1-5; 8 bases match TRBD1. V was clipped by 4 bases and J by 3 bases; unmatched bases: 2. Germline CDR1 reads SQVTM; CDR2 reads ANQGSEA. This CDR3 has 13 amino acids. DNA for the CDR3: TGCAGCGTTGTGGACAGGGCCAATCAGCCCCAGCATTTT. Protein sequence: CSVVDRANQPQHF.

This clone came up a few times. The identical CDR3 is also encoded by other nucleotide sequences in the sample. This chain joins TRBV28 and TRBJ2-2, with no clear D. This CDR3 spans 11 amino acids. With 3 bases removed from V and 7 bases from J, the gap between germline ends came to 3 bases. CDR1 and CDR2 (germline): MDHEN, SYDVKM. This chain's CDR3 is CASSLIGELFF. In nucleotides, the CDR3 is TGTGCCAGCAGTTTGATCGGGGAGCTGTTTTTT.

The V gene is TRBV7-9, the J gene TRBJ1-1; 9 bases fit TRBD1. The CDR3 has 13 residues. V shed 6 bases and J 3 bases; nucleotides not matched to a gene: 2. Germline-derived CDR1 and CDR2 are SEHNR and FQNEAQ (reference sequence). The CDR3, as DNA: TGTGCCAGCAGGCGACAGGGGGACACTGAAGCTTTCTTT. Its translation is CASRRQGDTEAFF. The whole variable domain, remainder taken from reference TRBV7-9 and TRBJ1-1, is DTGVSQNPRHKITKRGQNVTFRCDPISEHNRLYWYRQTLGQGPEFLTYFQNEAQLEKSRLLSDRFSAERPKGSFSTLEIQRTEQGDSAMYLCASRRQGDTEAFFGQGTRLTVV.

The CDR3 DNA reads TGCAGCGTTGGACAGACCACAGATACGCAGTATTTT. The encoded protein is CSVGQTTDTQYF. The chain couples TRBV29-1 to TRBJ2-3; D might be TRBD1 (5 bases). The germline V and J ends were trimmed by 4 bases and 2 bases, with 7 bases remaining between them. Germline CDR1 SQVTM, CDR2 ANQGSEA. The CDR3 has 12 amino acids.

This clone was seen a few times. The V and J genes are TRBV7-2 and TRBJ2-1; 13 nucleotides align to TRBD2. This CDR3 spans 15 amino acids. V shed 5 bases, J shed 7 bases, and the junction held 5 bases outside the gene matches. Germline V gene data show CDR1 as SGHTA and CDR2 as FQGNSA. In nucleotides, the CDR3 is TGTGCCAGCAGCCCTTGGACTAGCGGGAGAAATGAGCAGTTCTTC. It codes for CASSPWTSGRNEQFF.

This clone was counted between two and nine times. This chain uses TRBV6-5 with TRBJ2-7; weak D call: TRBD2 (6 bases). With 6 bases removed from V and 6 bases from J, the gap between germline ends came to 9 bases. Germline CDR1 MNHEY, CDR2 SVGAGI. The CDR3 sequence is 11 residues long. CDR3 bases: TGTGCCAGCAGGGACTATCGCGAGCAGTACTTC. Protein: CASRDYREQYF.

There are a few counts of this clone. CDR3 amino acids: CSGLFPIYGYTF. The CDR3 DNA reads as TGCAGCGGATTATTCCCGATCTATGGCTACACCTTC. This chain links TRBV29-1 with TRBJ1-2; no clear D gene. This CDR3 is 12 amino acids long. CDR1 is SQVTM, CDR2 ANQGSEA, per germline. Trimming left V 7 bases short and J 4 bases short, with 13 bases between.

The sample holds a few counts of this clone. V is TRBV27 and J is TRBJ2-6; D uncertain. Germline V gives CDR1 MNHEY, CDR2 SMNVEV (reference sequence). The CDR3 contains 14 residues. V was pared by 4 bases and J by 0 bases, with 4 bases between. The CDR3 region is CASSSHSGANVLTF. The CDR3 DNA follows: TGTGCCAGCAGTTCGCACTCTGGGGCCAACGTCCTGACTTTC.

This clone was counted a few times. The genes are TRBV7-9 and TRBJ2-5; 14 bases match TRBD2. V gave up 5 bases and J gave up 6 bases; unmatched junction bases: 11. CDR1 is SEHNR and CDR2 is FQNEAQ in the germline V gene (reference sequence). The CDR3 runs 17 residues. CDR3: CASSPMPGTSGRQTQYF. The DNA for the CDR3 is TGTGCCAGCAGCCCTATGCCCGGGACTAGCGGGAGACAGACCCAGTACTTC. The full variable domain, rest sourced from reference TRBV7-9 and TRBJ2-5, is DTGVSQNPRHKITKRGQNVTFRCDPISEHNRLYWYRQTLGQGPEFLTYFQNEAQLEKSRLLSDRFSAERPKGSFSTLEIQRTEQGDSAMYLCASSPMPGTSGRQTQYFGPGTRLLVL.

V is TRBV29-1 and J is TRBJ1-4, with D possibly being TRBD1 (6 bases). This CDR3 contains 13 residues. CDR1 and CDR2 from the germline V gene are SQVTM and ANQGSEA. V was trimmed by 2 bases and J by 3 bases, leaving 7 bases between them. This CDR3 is CSVENRANEKLFF. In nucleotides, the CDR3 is TGCAGCGTTGAAAACAGGGCTAATGAAAAACTGTTTTTT.

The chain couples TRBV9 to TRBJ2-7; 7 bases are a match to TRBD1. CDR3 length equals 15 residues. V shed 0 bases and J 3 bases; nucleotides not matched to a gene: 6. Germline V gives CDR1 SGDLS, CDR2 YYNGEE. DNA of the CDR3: TGTGCCAGCAGCGTAGCCGGGACAGAAATCTACGAGCAGTACTTC. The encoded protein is CASSVAGTEIYEQYF.

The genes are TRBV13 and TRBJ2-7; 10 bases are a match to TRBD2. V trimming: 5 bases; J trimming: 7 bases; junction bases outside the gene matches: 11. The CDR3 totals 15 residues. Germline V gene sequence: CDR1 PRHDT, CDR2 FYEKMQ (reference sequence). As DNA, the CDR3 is TGTGCCAGCAGCCCACAAAGCGGGGGGGCGGAAGAGCAGTACTTC. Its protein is CASSPQSGGAEEQYF.

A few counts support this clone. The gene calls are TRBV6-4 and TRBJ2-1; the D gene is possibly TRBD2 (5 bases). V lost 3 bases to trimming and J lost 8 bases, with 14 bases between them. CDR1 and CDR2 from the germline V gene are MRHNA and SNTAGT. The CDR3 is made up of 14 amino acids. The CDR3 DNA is TGTGCCAGCAGTGAATCGGGATTATGGGATGAGCAGTTCTTC. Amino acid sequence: CASSESGLWDEQFF.

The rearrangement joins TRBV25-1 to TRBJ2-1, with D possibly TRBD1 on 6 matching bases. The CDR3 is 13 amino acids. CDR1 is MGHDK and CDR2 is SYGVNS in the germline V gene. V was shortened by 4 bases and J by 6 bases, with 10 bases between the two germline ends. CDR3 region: CASSALGGNEQFF. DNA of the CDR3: TGTGCCAGCAGTGCTTTAGGGGGCAATGAGCAGTTCTTC. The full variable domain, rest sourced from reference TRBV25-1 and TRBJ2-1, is EADIYQTPRYLVIGTGKKITLECSQTMGHDKMYWYQQDPGMELHLIHYSYGVNSTEKGDLSSESTVSRIRTEHFPLTLESARPSHTSQYLCASSALGGNEQFFGPGTRLTVL.

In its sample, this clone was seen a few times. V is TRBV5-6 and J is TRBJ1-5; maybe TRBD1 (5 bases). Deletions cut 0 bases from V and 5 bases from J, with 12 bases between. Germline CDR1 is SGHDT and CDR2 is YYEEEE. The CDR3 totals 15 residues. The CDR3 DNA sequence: TGTGCCAGCAGCTTGGGCAGGGCCCGGGATCAGCCCCAGCATTTT. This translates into CASSLGRARDQPQHF. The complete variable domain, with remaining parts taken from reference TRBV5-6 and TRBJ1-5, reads DAGVTQSPTHLIKTRGQQVTLRCSPKSGHDTVSWYQQALGQGPQFIFQYYEEEERQRGNFPDRFSGHQFPNYSSELNVNALLLGDSALYLCASSLGRARDQPQHFGDGTRLSIL.

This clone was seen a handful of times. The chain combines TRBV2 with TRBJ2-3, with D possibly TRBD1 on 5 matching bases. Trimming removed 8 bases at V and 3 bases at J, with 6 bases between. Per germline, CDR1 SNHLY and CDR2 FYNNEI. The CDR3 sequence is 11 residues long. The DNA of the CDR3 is TGTGCCAGCGCAGGGACAGATACGCAGTATTTT. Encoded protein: CASAGTDTQYF.

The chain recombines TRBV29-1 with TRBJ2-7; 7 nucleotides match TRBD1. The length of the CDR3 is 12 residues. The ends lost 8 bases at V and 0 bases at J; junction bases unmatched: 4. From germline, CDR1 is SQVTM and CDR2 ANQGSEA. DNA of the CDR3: TGCAGCTTTACAGGGGACTCCTACGAGCAGTACTTC. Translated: CSFTGDSYEQYF.

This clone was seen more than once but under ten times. The CDR3 nucleotides are TGCAGCGCCATCCCTGGGCAGGGCTATGGCTACACCTTC. Its translation is CSAIPGQGYGYTF. The chain employs TRBV29-1 and TRBJ1-2; maybe TRBD1 (5 bases). V lost 7 bases, J lost 4 bases, and 16 bases lay in between. The CDR3 length is 13 residues. The germline gives CDR1 SQVTM, CDR2 ANQGSEA.

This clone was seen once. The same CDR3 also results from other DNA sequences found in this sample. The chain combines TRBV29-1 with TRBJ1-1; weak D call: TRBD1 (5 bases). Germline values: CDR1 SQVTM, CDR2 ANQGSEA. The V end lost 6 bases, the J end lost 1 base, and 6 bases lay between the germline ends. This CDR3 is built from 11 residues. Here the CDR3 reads CSVGQNTEAFF. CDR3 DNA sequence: TGCAGCGTCGGACAGAACACTGAAGCTTTCTTT. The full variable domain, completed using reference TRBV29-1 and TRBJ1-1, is SAVISQKPSRDICQRGTSLTIQCQVDSQVTMMFWYRQQPGQSLTLIATANQGSEATYESGFVIDKFPISRPNLTFSTLTVSNMSPEDSSIYLCSVGQNTEAFFGQGTRLTVV.

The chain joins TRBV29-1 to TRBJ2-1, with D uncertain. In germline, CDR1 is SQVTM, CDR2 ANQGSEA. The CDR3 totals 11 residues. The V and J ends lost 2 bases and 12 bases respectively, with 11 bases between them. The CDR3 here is CSVEPSDRQFF. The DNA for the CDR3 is TGCAGCGTTGAACCCAGTGATAGGCAGTTCTTC.

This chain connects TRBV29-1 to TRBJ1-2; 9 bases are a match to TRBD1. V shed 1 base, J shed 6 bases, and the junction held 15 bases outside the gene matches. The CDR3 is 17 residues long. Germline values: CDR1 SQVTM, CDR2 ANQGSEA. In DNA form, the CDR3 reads TGCAGCGTTGAAGGTTGGACAGGGGAGGGATTGGGAGATGGCTACACCTTC. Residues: CSVEGWTGEGLGDGYTF. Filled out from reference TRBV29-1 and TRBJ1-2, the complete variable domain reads SAVISQKPSRDICQRGTSLTIQCQVDSQVTMMFWYRQQPGQSLTLIATANQGSEATYESGFVIDKFPISRPNLTFSTLTVSNMSPEDSSIYLCSVEGWTGEGLGDGYTFGSGTRLTVV.

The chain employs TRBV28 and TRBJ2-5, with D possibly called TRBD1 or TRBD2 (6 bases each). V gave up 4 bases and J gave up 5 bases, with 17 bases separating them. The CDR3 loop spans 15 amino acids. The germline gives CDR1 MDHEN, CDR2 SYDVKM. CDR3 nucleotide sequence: TGTGCCAGCAGTTCTCACCCCCAGGGGAGGGAGACCCAGTACTTC. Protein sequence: CASSSHPQGRETQYF.

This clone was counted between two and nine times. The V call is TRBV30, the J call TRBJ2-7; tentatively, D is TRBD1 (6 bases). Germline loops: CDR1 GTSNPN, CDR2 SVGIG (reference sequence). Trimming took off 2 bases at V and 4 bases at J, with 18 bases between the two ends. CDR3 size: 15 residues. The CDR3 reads CAWSLRYRVGYEQYF. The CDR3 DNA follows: TGTGCCTGGAGTCTACGCTACAGGGTAGGATACGAGCAGTACTTC. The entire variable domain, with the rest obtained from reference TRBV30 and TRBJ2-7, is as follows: SQTIHQWPATLVQPVGSPLSLECTVEGTSNPNLYWYRQAAGRGLQLLFYSVGIGQISSEVPQNLSASRPQDRQFILSSKKLLLSDSGFYLCAWSLRYRVGYEQYFGPGTRLTVT.

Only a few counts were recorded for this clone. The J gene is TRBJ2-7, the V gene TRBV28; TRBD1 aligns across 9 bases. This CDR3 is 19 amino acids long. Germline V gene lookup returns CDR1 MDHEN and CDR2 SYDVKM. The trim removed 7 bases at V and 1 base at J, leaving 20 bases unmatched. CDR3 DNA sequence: TGTGCCAGCAAAACAGTCCGGGACAGGGTGTTCGGTACATCCTACGAGCAGTACTTC. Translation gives CASKTVRDRVFGTSYEQYF.

CDR3 region: CASSPYRGQSYNEQFF. CDR3 nucleotides: TGTGCCAGCAGTCCCTACAGGGGCCAATCCTACAATGAGCAGTTCTTC. V gene TRBV7-2 combines with J gene TRBJ2-1; 7 nucleotides agree with TRBD1. Germline CDR1 reads SGHTA; CDR2 reads FQGNSA. This CDR3 is 16 amino acids long. The V gene end was trimmed by 6 bases and the J gene end by 1 base; junction bases not matched to a gene: 9.